The 28 T cell receptor beta chains given below trace back to one sample, sequenced in a study of T cell responses to AZD1222 COVID-19 vaccine. Produced via immunoSEQ multiplex PCR; TCRdb's table is partial and in-frame only. The data show about 120,000 clones, approximately 91% seen once. The specimen comprised peripheral blood, sampled on day 0 of AZD1222 vaccination. These TCRs come from an adult in good health.

The chain uses TRBV30 and TRBJ1-2; TRBD1 might be the D (5 bases). CDR3 size: 14 residues. The germline V gene has CDR1 GTSNPN and CDR2 SVGIG (reference sequence). V lost 4 bases, J lost 2 bases, and 14 bases lay in between. The CDR3 is CAWTRGSGNYGYTF. The CDR3 nucleotides read TGTGCCTGGACCCGGGGCAGCGGAAACTATGGCTACACCTTC.

The V and J genes are TRBV6-1 and TRBJ1-1; D remains unclear. This CDR3 spans 13 amino acids. The V and J ends lost 0 bases and 8 bases respectively, with 10 bases between them. Germline V lookup: CDR1 MNHNS, CDR2 SASEGT. The CDR3 spells CASSEALRREAFF. Here the CDR3 DNA reads TGTGCCAGCAGTGAAGCGCTCCGACGAGAAGCTTTCTTT.

The CDR3 reads CASSAVVGYTEAFF. CDR3 bases: TGTGCCAGCAGCGCAGTCGTGGGATACACTGAAGCTTTCTTT. The chain uses TRBV9 and TRBJ1-1; unclear D gene. Per germline, CDR1 SGDLS and CDR2 YYNGEE. The CDR3 covers 14 residues. Between the trimmed V and J ends, which lost 3 bases and 3 bases, there was a span of 12 bases.

The J gene is TRBJ2-3, the V gene TRBV6-2 or TRBV6-3, with D possibly matching TRBD1 (5 bases). Trimming pared 5 bases from V and 6 bases from J, leaving 9 bases between. The CDR3 length is 12 residues. The germline gives CDR1 MNHEY, CDR2 SVGEGT. CDR3 residues: CASSGAGDTQYF. DNA of the CDR3: TGTGCCAGCAGTGGGGCAGGGGATACGCAGTATTTT.

The J gene is TRBJ1-5, the V gene TRBV5-1, with TRBD1 as a possible D gene (5 bases). The germline gives CDR1 SGHRS, CDR2 YFSETQ. The CDR3 consists of 14 residues. V was trimmed by 1 base and J by 7 bases, leaving 12 bases between them. CDR3 nucleotides: TGCGCCAGCAGCTTGCTTCAGGGAGAGCAGCCCCAGCATTTT. Protein: CASSLLQGEQPQHF.

This chain links TRBV6-2 or TRBV6-3 with TRBJ2-1; D not certain. Germline V gene data show CDR1 as MNHEY and CDR2 as SVGEGT. The CDR3 covers 12 residues. Trimming shortened V by 4 bases and J by 2 bases, and 3 bases separated the two germline ends. The CDR3 nucleotides read TGTGCCAGCAGTTCCCCCTACAATGAGCAGTTCTTC. It codes for CASSSPYNEQFF.

The J gene is TRBJ1-3, the V gene TRBV3-1 (or the pseudogene TRBV3-2); unclear D gene. The CDR3 consists of 14 residues. Trimming pared 4 bases from V and 1 base from J, leaving 8 bases between. CDR1 is LGHDT, CDR2 YNNKEL, per germline (reference sequence). The CDR3 coding sequence is TGTGCCAGCAGCCCTATCGCTTCTGGAAACACCATATATTTT. Translated: CASSPIASGNTIYF.

This clone has just one count. The rearrangement links TRBV3-1 (or the pseudogene TRBV3-2) to TRBJ1-5; 9 nucleotides agree with TRBD1. The CDR3 is made up of 14 amino acids. The ends lost 6 bases at V and 7 bases at J; junction bases unmatched: 7. The germline gives CDR1 LGHDT, CDR2 YNNKEL (reference sequence). DNA of the CDR3: TGTGCCAGCAGTTCTACAGGGGGCGGGCAGCCCCAGCATTTT. This encodes CASSSTGGGQPQHF.

The V and J genes are TRBV20-1 and TRBJ2-5; unclear D gene. Trimming pared 3 bases from V and 3 bases from J, leaving 14 bases between. CDR3 length: 14 residues. The germline CDR1 and CDR2 sequences are DFQATT and SNEGSKA (reference sequence). CDR3 residues: CSASRAPDEETQYF. DNA of the CDR3: TGCAGTGCTAGTAGAGCCCCGGACGAAGAGACCCAGTACTTC.

This chain uses TRBV30 with TRBJ1-4; D remains unclear. Germline CDR1 and CDR2: GTSNPN and SVGIG (reference sequence). Deletions cut 6 bases from V and 8 bases from J, with 16 bases between. The CDR3 runs to 13 residues. The CDR3 here is CACSGPSREKLFF. The CDR3 bases are TGTGCCTGCTCAGGTCCAAGTAGGGAAAAACTGTTTTTT.

The chain recombines TRBV19 with TRBJ2-2; D possibly corresponds to TRBD2 (7 bases). CDR3 length: 16 residues. CDR1 is LNHDA and CDR2 is SQIVND in the germline V gene (reference sequence). V was shortened by 8 bases and J by 4 bases, with 20 bases between the two germline ends. As DNA, the CDR3 is TGTGCCAGTCATCTAAGGGGGGGTCCGGGCACCGGGGAGCTGTTTTTT. Protein product: CASHLRGGPGTGELFF.

The chain is built from TRBV5-4 and TRBJ2-1; 8 nucleotides align to TRBD2. Germline loops: CDR1 SGHNT, CDR2 YYREEE (reference sequence). After removal of 4 bases from V and 1 base from J, the junction contained 4 bases not matched to a gene. The CDR3 is 15 amino acids. The CDR3 region is CASSAAGGSYNEQFF. The DNA of the CDR3 is TGTGCCAGCAGCGCGGCGGGGGGTTCCTACAATGAGCAGTTCTTC. Variable domain in full (rest from reference TRBV5-4 and TRBJ2-1): ETGVTQSPTHLIKTRGQQVTLRCSSQSGHNTVSWYQQALGQGPQFIFQYYREEENGRGNFPPRFSGLQFPNYSSELNVNALELDDSALYLCASSAAGGSYNEQFFGPGTRLTVL.

The rearrangement links TRBV6-2 or TRBV6-3 to TRBJ2-7; the D gene could be TRBD1 or TRBD2 (6 bases each). Germline CDR1 and CDR2: MNHEY and SVGEGT. CDR3 size: 19 residues. Trimming shortened V by 2 bases and J by 7 bases, and 30 bases separated the two germline ends. As DNA, the CDR3 is TGTGCCAGCAGTTACGCCGGATCTTCGGGGGCCTACCCCGGCGGGGAGCAGTACTTC. Translating it yields CASSYAGSSGAYPGGEQYF.

This clone was observed at least ten times. The chain is built from TRBV6-6 and TRBJ1-2; D perhaps matches TRBD1 (6 bases). Germline V gene data show CDR1 as MNHNY and CDR2 as SVGAGI (reference sequence). V shed 4 bases and J shed 6 bases, with 12 bases lying between them. This CDR3 region has 13 residues. CDR3 in DNA: TGTGCCAGCAGTTTTCAGGGGTTTAATGGCTACACCTTC. Amino acid sequence: CASSFQGFNGYTF.

The V gene is TRBV9, the J gene TRBJ1-2; TRBD1 matches at 7 bases. Looked up from germline, CDR1 is SGDLS and CDR2 is YYNGEE. The CDR3 loop spans 16 amino acids. The V and J ends lost 0 bases and 6 bases, in that order; junction bases with no gene match: 11. The CDR3 loop reads CASSVGGGGSKDGYTF. The CDR3 DNA sequence: TGTGCCAGCAGCGTAGGGGGAGGGGGCTCTAAGGATGGCTACACCTTC. The variable domain in full, with the rest retrieved from reference TRBV9 and TRBJ1-2, is DSGVTQTPKHLITATGQRVTLRCSPRSGDLSVYWYQQSLDQGLQFLIQYYNGEERAKGNILERFSAQQFPDLHSELNLSSLELGDSALYFCASSVGGGGSKDGYTFGSGTRLTVV.

The gene calls are TRBV19 and TRBJ2-1, with D tentatively TRBD1 (6 bases). V dropped 3 bases and J dropped 0 bases, with 15 bases sitting between them. This CDR3 is 17 amino acids long. The V gene's germline CDR1 is LNHDA and CDR2 SQIVND (reference sequence). The CDR3 sequence is CASSINRDTSSYNEQFF. As DNA, the CDR3 is TGTGCCAGTAGTATCAACCGGGACACCAGCTCCTACAATGAGCAGTTCTTC.

The chain couples TRBV9 to TRBJ1-6; D remains ambiguous. CDR1 and CDR2 from the germline V gene are SGDLS and YYNGEE. Trimming took off 4 bases at V and 7 bases at J, with 15 bases between the two ends. There are 15 residues in the CDR3. DNA of the CDR3: TGTGCCAGCAGCCCGGGAGGGTCGCTAAATTCACCCCTCCACTTT. Residues: CASSPGGSLNSPLHF. Combining the CDR3 with reference TRBV9 and TRBJ1-6 gives the whole variable domain DSGVTQTPKHLITATGQRVTLRCSPRSGDLSVYWYQQSLDQGLQFLIQYYNGEERAKGNILERFSAQQFPDLHSELNLSSLELGDSALYFCASSPGGSLNSPLHFGNGTRLTVT.

The rearrangement uses TRBV7-6 and TRBJ2-5; the D gene is possibly TRBD2 (5 bases). Looked up from germline, CDR1 is SGHVS and CDR2 is FNYEAQ. The CDR3 loop spans 16 amino acids. Trimming took off 1 base at V and 2 bases at J, with 14 bases between the two ends. Here the CDR3 DNA reads TGTGCCAGCAGCTTAGGCGGGCGGAGACATCAAGAGACCCAGTACTTC. This codes for CASSLGGRRHQETQYF.

The V call is TRBV3-1 (or the pseudogene TRBV3-2), the J call TRBJ2-3; 7 nucleotides match TRBD2. V was clipped by 3 bases and J by 6 bases; unmatched bases: 6. The CDR3 covers 14 residues. The germline V gene has CDR1 LGHDT and CDR2 YNNKEL (reference sequence). CDR3 DNA: TGTGCCAGCAGCCATACCGCGGGGGTGGATACGCAGTATTTT. Translation gives CASSHTAGVDTQYF.

V is TRBV7-2 and J is TRBJ1-2; 8 bases fit TRBD1. The trim removed 4 bases at V and 6 bases at J, leaving 4 bases unmatched. CDR3 length: 13 amino acids. Looked up from germline, CDR1 is SGHTA and CDR2 is FQGNSA. The CDR3 DNA reads TGTGCCAGCAGCTCCGGACAGGGTGATGGCTACACCTTC. Translation: CASSSGQGDGYTF.

CDR3 region: CASSSSGGAKPQHF. The CDR3 DNA reads TGTGCCAGCAGTTCCTCAGGGGGCGCGAAGCCCCAGCATTTT. V is TRBV27 and J is TRBJ1-5; 8 bases agree with TRBD1. The germline CDR1 and CDR2 sequences are MNHEY and SMNVEV (reference sequence). The CDR3 is made up of 14 amino acids. V was pared by 4 bases and J by 8 bases, with 7 bases of the junction left unmatched.

J is TRBJ1-1 and V is TRBV5-8; D is perhaps TRBD1 (5 bases). Germline V lookup: CDR1 SGHTS, CDR2 YDEGEE. Between the trimmed V and J ends, which lost 3 bases and 0 bases, there was a span of 12 bases. There are 15 residues in the CDR3. The CDR3 region has the DNA TGTGCCAGCAGCTCGCTTGGGACTGTGAACACTGAAGCTTTCTTT. Translation: CASSSLGTVNTEAFF.

The J gene is TRBJ2-3, the V gene TRBV6-4; tentatively, D is TRBD2 (7 bases). The CDR3 extends over 14 amino acids. V was trimmed by 3 bases and J by 7 bases, leaving 14 bases between them. The germline V gene has CDR1 MRHNA and CDR2 SNTAGT. CDR3 coding DNA: TGTGCCAGCAGTGAGGGGGGAGGGGGATATACGCAGTATTTT. It is translated as CASSEGGGGYTQYF.

This clone has just one count. The gene calls are TRBV19 and TRBJ2-1; no reliable D call. Per germline, CDR1 LNHDA and CDR2 SQIVND (reference sequence). This CDR3 spans 15 amino acids. Trimming stripped 4 bases from V and 3 bases from J, with 13 bases between. CDR3 nucleotide sequence: TGTGCCAGTAGTAGGACGGGTTTTGACTACAATGAGCAGTTCTTC. Translated: CASSRTGFDYNEQFF.

CDR3 sequence (DNA): TGTGCCAGCAGCCACTACTCCGGGACATCTGAAGCTTTCTTT. Translation gives CASSHYSGTSEAFF. This chain uses TRBV3-1 (or the pseudogene TRBV3-2) with TRBJ1-1; D is possibly TRBD1 (6 bases). V lost 3 bases and J 6 bases, leaving 14 bases between the germline ends. The CDR3 consists of 14 residues. The germline gives CDR1 LGHDT, CDR2 YNNKEL (reference sequence).

The chain uses TRBV3-1 (or the pseudogene TRBV3-2) and TRBJ1-1; 7 positions agree with TRBD1. V gave up 8 bases and J gave up 4 bases; unmatched junction bases: 4. CDR1 is LGHDT and CDR2 is YNNKEL in the germline V gene (reference sequence). CDR3 length: 12 amino acids. CDR3 sequence reads: CASSSGGTEAFF. DNA of the CDR3: TGTGCCAGCTCCTCAGGGGGCACTGAAGCTTTCTTT.

The DNA for the CDR3 is TGTGCCAGCAGACTGGACAGATACACTGAAGCTTTCTTT. This encodes CASRLDRYTEAFF. V gene TRBV6-5 combines with J gene TRBJ1-1, with a weak D call TRBD1 (6 bases). Germline V gene data show CDR1 as MNHEY and CDR2 as SVGAGI. The CDR3 runs 13 residues. V gave up 6 bases and J gave up 3 bases, with 11 bases separating them.

The gene calls are TRBV5-4 and TRBJ1-2; D remains unclear. Germline CDR1 is SGHNT and CDR2 is YYREEE (reference sequence). The CDR3 has 11 amino acids. The germline V and J ends were trimmed by 0 bases and 8 bases, with 5 bases remaining between them. The CDR3 DNA reads as TGTGCCAGCAGCTTGGGTGGGGGCTACACCTTC. Translated: CASSLGGGYTF.